Listed below are T cell receptor beta chains from one sample, sequenced in a study of T cell responses to AZD1222 COVID-19 vaccine. Clones were read by immunoSEQ multiplex PCR, and TCRdb kept only the in-frame ones, dropping some. Of approximately 110,000 clones in the sample, around 89% were seen once. The starting material was peripheral blood, obtained on day 0 of AZD1222 vaccination. All receptors come from an adult in good health. CDR3s include the opening cysteine and the closing phenylalanine or tryptophan. The order of the fields is V gene, J gene, D gene, clone size, CDR3 DNA, CDR3 protein. The D gene is left open where the match is weak. Clone size is given for some rows only: seen once, a few or many times, or a class if the clone is expanded.

>TRBV11-3|TRBJ2-7|TRBD1|-
TGTGCCAGCAGTTCCAATCCCCCTTACCGGACAGGTGTGAACGAGCAGTACTTC
CASSSNPPYRTGVNEQYF
>TRBV14|TRBJ1-2|-|-
TGTGCCAGCAGCCAAGTGGTTAACTATGGCTACACCTTC
CASSQVVNYGYTF
>TRBV6-5|TRBJ1-6|TRBD1|-
TGTGCCAGCAGTCCCGGGACAGGCCATTCACCCCTCCACTTT
CASSPGTGHSPLHF
>TRBV20-1|TRBJ1-1|-|once
TGCAGTGCTCTTCCCACTGAAGCTTTCTTT
CSALPTEAFF
>TRBV6-5|TRBJ1-1|-|-
TGTGCCAGCGGCGCAATGAACACTGAAGCTTTCTTT
CASGAMNTEAFF
>TRBV2|TRBJ2-1|-|once
TGTGCCAGCAGTATCAGTACCTACAATGAGCAGTTCTTC
CASSISTYNEQFF
>TRBV7-9|TRBJ1-1|TRBD1|-
TGTGCCAGCAGCTTGACAGGGTCAGGTACTGAAGCTTTCTTT
CASSLTGSGTEAFF
>TRBV19|TRBJ1-1|TRBD1|-
TGTGCCAGTAGTCCGTGGACAGGCCCAATGAACACTGAAGCTTTCTTT
CASSPWTGPMNTEAFF
>TRBV19|TRBJ1-2|-|-
TGTGCCAGTAGTATAGATTCAAACGGGGGGTATGGCTACACCTTC
CASSIDSNGGYGYTF
>TRBV6-2/TRBV6-3|TRBJ2-7|TRBD1|-
TGTGCCAGCAGTAAGCGCCCGGGACAGACGACCTACGAGCAGTACTTC
CASSKRPGQTTYEQYF
>TRBV10-3|TRBJ1-2|-|-
TGTGCCACCCAGGGCAGGTCGCCTTATGGCTACACCTTC
CATQGRSPYGYTF
>TRBV30|TRBJ2-2|-|once
TGTGCCTGGAACGGGAGAGGGACCGACGGGGAGCTGTTTTTT
CAWNGRGTDGELFF
>TRBV4-2|TRBJ2-2|-|many
TGTGCCAGCAGCCAAGTATCAACCGGGGAGCTGTTTTTT
CASSQVSTGELFF
>TRBV19|TRBJ2-5|-|once
TGTGCCAGTAGCCGGTCTTGGCGGGGGCCGGAGACCCAGTACTTC
CASSRSWRGPETQYF
>TRBV7-9|TRBJ1-2|-|-
TGTGCCAGCACCCCTTGGGCTAACTATGGCTACACCTTC
CASTPWANYGYTF
>TRBV3-1/TRBV3-2|TRBJ1-6|-|-
TGTGCCAGCAGCCAAGATCGACGGAGTTCACCCCTCCACTTT
CASSQDRRSSPLHF
>TRBV6-5|TRBJ2-1|-|-
TGTGCCAGCAGTTACTCGCTGCAGGGGCGAGGTGAGCAGTTCTTC
CASSYSLQGRGEQFF
>TRBV7-9|TRBJ2-7|-|-
TGTGCCAGCAGCCTCAGAATAGGCGTGAACTACGAGCAGTACTTC
CASSLRIGVNYEQYF
>TRBV4-3|TRBJ1-2|-|-
TGCGCCAGCAGCCACCCGCGACAGGCTCCTAACTATGGCTACACCTTC
CASSHPRQAPNYGYTF
>TRBV3-1/TRBV3-2|TRBJ1-5|-|-
TGTGCCAGCAGCCAAGGCTCGGGGGTGGCTCAGCCCCAGCATTTT
CASSQGSGVAQPQHF
>TRBV15|TRBJ2-7|-|-
TGTGCCACCAGCAGAACCTACTCCTACGAGCAGTACTTC
CATSRTYSYEQYF
>TRBV11-1|TRBJ1-1|-|-
TGTGCCAGCAGCTTAGGTACGAACACTGAAGCTTTCTTT
CASSLGTNTEAFF
>TRBV7-8|TRBJ1-2|TRBD1|-
TGTGCCAGCAGCTTAACGGGACAGCGGATTAACTATGGCTACACCTTC
CASSLTGQRINYGYTF
>TRBV2|TRBJ2-3|-|-
TGTGCCAGCAGTGAAGTCCTACTCGGGAAGGGAGGAGATACGCAGTATTTT
CASSEVLLGKGGDTQYF
>TRBV5-1|TRBJ2-5|TRBD2|-
TGCGCCAGCAGCCGCGGGGCGGGGGGTCAGGAGACCCAGTACTTC
CASSRGAGGQETQYF
>TRBV11-3|TRBJ1-3|-|-
TGTGCCAGCAGCTTAGATGGGGAATTCTCTGGAAACACCATATATTTT
CASSLDGEFSGNTIYF
>TRBV29-1|TRBJ2-1|-|-
TGCAGCGTTGAAGGCCCTGCGGCAGCTAGACCCTCGCCGGAAGGCAATGAGCAGTTCTTC
CSVEGPAAARPSPEGNEQFF
>TRBV6-1|TRBJ1-6|TRBD1|-
TGTGCCAGCAGTGGGACAAGGACAGGCCGCTCCTATAATTCACCCCTCCACTTT
CASSGTRTGRSYNSPLHF
>TRBV4-3|TRBJ2-1|TRBD1|-
TGCGCCAGCAGCCAAGATATAACAGGGGGCTTGAATGAGCAGTTCTTC
CASSQDITGGLNEQFF
>TRBV28|TRBJ2-1|TRBD1|-
TGTGCCAGCAGTCCGCCCGGGACAGGTTCCCATGAGCAGTTCTTC
CASSPPGTGSHEQFF
>TRBV18|TRBJ1-6|-|-
TGTGCCAGCTCACCCACAACCGGAGCCTTCTATAATTCACCCCTCCACTTT
CASSPTTGAFYNSPLHF
>TRBV4-1|TRBJ1-2|-|once
TGCGCCAGCAGCCAAGAGGGAGGGGGGGTCCCGCTGTTGGGTGGCTACACCTTC
CASSQEGGGVPLLGGYTF
>TRBV6-5|TRBJ2-7|TRBD2|-
TGTGCCAGCAGTTCTAGCACTAGCGGGGGAAACGAGCAGTACTTC
CASSSSTSGGNEQYF
>TRBV28|TRBJ2-2|-|-
TGTGCCAGCAGTACCCATTCGCGGAGGAGGGTTTGGACCGGGGAGCTGTTTTTT
CASSTHSRRRVWTGELFF
>TRBV11-3|TRBJ2-7|TRBD1|-
TGTGCCAGCAGCTCGCATCGGACAGGATCCTACGAGCAGTACTTC
CASSSHRTGSYEQYF
>TRBV10-3|TRBJ1-5|TRBD1|-
TGTGCCATCAGTGAGGGGGGACAGTATAGCAATCAGCCCCAGCATTTT
CAISEGGQYSNQPQHF
>TRBV19|TRBJ1-3|-|-
TGTGCCAGTAGTATAGCTGTCGGGCCCTCTGGAAACACCATATATTTT
CASSIAVGPSGNTIYF
>TRBV13|TRBJ2-7|-|-
TGTGCCAGCAGCTACGCCCCAGGGAGGTGGTACGAGCAGTACTTC
CASSYAPGRWYEQYF
>TRBV19|TRBJ2-7|-|-
TGTGCCAGTAGCAGTCCCGGGGTAGCGGAGTCATACGAGCAGTACTTC
CASSSPGVAESYEQYF